Each of the 12 T cell receptor beta chains below was sequenced from the same sample in a study of blood T cell repertoires in COVID-19. Some clones are missing from TCRdb's copy, which holds only in-frame ones; the method was immunoSEQ multiplex PCR. The sample includes 100,000 to 150,000 clones, 70% to 80% of them seen just once. Sequencing was carried out using peripheral blood. These receptors came from a man in his forties or fifties with active or convalescent COVID-19.

The CDR3 DNA follows: TGCGCCAGCAGCTTGCTAGCGGGAGATGGCGGGGAGCTGTTTTTT. This gives the protein CASSLLAGDGGELFF. This sequence joins TRBV5-1 and TRBJ2-2; 10 bases are shared with TRBD2. This CDR3 spans 15 amino acids. Looked up from germline, CDR1 is SGHRS and CDR2 is YFSETQ. The V gene end was trimmed by 1 base and the J gene end by 7 bases; junction bases not matched to a gene: 4. The entire variable domain, with the rest obtained from reference TRBV5-1 and TRBJ2-2, is as follows: KAGVTQTPRYLIKTRGQQVTLSCSPISGHRSVSWYQQTPGQGLQFLFEYFSETQRNKGNFPGRFSGRQFSNSRSEMNVSTLELGDSALYLCASSLLAGDGGELFFGEGSRLTVL.

The rearrangement links TRBV25-1 to TRBJ1-4; D call uncertain. The CDR3 is 14 residues long. CDR1 and CDR2 from the germline V gene are MGHDK and SYGVNS. V gave up 4 bases and J gave up 0 bases, with 6 bases separating them. The CDR3 protein is CASSAGTTNEKLFF. As DNA, the CDR3 is TGTGCCAGCAGTGCGGGGACAACTAATGAAAAACTGTTTTTT.

This clone was observed a handful of times. V and J are TRBV19 and TRBJ2-7; D is perhaps TRBD1 (6 bases). The CDR3 is 14 residues long. Deletions cut 5 bases from V and 3 bases from J, with 14 bases between. Germline assignment: CDR1 LNHDA and CDR2 SQIVND (reference sequence). CDR3 DNA: TGTGCCAGTAGTCCGAGACAGGTCAACTACGAGCAGTACTTC. It yields the protein CASSPRQVNYEQYF.

The chain couples TRBV28 to TRBJ1-2, with a weak D call TRBD1 (5 bases). The germline V gene has CDR1 MDHEN and CDR2 SYDVKM. Trimming removed 6 bases at V and 6 bases at J, with 17 bases between. This CDR3 comprises 14 residues. CDR3 amino acids: CASRSSPGWDGYTF. The CDR3 nucleotides are TGTGCCAGCAGGTCATCCCCAGGGTGGGATGGCTACACCTTC.

The chain joins TRBV9 to TRBJ1-3; D not certain. Germline CDR1 is SGDLS and CDR2 is YYNGEE. V was pared by 2 bases and J by 3 bases, with 9 bases between. The CDR3 length is 14 residues. The chain's CDR3 is CASSVELGGNTIYF. The CDR3 DNA reads TGTGCCAGCAGCGTGGAGTTAGGTGGAAACACCATATATTTT.

The genes are TRBV6-2 or TRBV6-3 and TRBJ2-7; D is possibly TRBD1 (6 bases). CDR1 and CDR2 (germline): MNHEY, SVGEGT. CDR3 length equals 13 residues. V lost 2 bases, J lost 2 bases, and 7 bases lay in between. The CDR3 is CASSYGQTYEQYF. The DNA for the CDR3 is TGTGCCAGCAGTTACGGACAGACCTACGAGCAGTACTTC.

This chain joins TRBV6-4 and TRBJ2-1; D is perhaps TRBD2 (6 bases). V was shortened by 4 bases and J by 5 bases, with 18 bases between the two germline ends. Germline V gives CDR1 MRHNA, CDR2 SNTAGT. CDR3 length: 16 residues. The CDR3, as DNA: TGTGCCAGCAGTGGTCTTCCGGGACTCCCTCACAATGAGCAGTTCTTC. The encoded protein is CASSGLPGLPHNEQFF.

The rearrangement joins TRBV2 to TRBJ1-3, with D possibly matching TRBD1 (6 bases). V was shortened by 7 bases and J by 2 bases, with 15 bases between the two germline ends. Germline CDR1 and CDR2: SNHLY and FYNNEI. The CDR3 totals 15 residues. For the CDR3, the DNA is TGTGCCAGCACCGCCGGACAGTCTCCTGGAAACACCATATATTTT. Residues: CASTAGQSPGNTIYF.

Only a few counts were recorded for this clone. The genes are TRBV18 and TRBJ1-6, with a tentative D call TRBD1 (6 bases). Germline CDR1 and CDR2: KGHSH and LQKENI. Trimming shortened V by 6 bases and J by 9 bases, and 15 bases separated the two germline ends. The CDR3 runs 14 residues. CDR3 DNA sequence: TGTGCCAGCTCCCCCGGGGGGGCGCGTTCACCCCTCCACTTT. It translates to CASSPGGARSPLHF. The whole variable domain, remainder taken from reference TRBV18 and TRBJ1-6, is NAGVMQNPRHLVRRRGQEARLRCSPMKGHSHVYWYRQLPEEGLKFMVYLQKENIIDESGMPKERFSAEFPKEGPSILRIQQVVRGDSAAYFCASSPGGARSPLHFGNGTRLTVT.

This clone appeared a few times. The chain joins TRBV4-2 to TRBJ1-6, with 10 bases aligning to TRBD1. There are 16 residues in the CDR3. CDR1 and CDR2 (germline): LGHNA, YNFKEQ. The trim removed 5 bases at V and 10 bases at J, leaving 11 bases unmatched. This CDR3 is CASSSTPTGGSSPLHF. Written as DNA, the CDR3 is TGTGCCAGCAGCTCCACCCCGACAGGGGGCAGCTCACCCCTCCACTTT.

The V and J genes are TRBV2 and TRBJ1-2; 8 bases match TRBD1. Losses at the gene ends were 5 bases for V and 6 bases for J; bases not matched to a gene: 2. This CDR3 is 12 amino acids long. Germline assignment: CDR1 SNHLY and CDR2 FYNNEI. The CDR3 coding sequence is TGTGCCAGCAGTTCGGACAGGGATGGCTACACCTTC. This gives the protein CASSSDRDGYTF.

This clone was observed a handful of times. This chain connects TRBV7-9 to TRBJ1-5; D unclear. The CDR3 is made up of 13 amino acids. Germline loops: CDR1 SEHNR, CDR2 FQNEAQ (reference sequence). Trimming took off 7 bases at V and 6 bases at J, with 13 bases between the two ends. This chain's CDR3 is CASTGGVGQPQHF. CDR3 DNA sequence: TGTGCCAGCACGGGAGGAGTCGGTCAGCCCCAGCATTTT.